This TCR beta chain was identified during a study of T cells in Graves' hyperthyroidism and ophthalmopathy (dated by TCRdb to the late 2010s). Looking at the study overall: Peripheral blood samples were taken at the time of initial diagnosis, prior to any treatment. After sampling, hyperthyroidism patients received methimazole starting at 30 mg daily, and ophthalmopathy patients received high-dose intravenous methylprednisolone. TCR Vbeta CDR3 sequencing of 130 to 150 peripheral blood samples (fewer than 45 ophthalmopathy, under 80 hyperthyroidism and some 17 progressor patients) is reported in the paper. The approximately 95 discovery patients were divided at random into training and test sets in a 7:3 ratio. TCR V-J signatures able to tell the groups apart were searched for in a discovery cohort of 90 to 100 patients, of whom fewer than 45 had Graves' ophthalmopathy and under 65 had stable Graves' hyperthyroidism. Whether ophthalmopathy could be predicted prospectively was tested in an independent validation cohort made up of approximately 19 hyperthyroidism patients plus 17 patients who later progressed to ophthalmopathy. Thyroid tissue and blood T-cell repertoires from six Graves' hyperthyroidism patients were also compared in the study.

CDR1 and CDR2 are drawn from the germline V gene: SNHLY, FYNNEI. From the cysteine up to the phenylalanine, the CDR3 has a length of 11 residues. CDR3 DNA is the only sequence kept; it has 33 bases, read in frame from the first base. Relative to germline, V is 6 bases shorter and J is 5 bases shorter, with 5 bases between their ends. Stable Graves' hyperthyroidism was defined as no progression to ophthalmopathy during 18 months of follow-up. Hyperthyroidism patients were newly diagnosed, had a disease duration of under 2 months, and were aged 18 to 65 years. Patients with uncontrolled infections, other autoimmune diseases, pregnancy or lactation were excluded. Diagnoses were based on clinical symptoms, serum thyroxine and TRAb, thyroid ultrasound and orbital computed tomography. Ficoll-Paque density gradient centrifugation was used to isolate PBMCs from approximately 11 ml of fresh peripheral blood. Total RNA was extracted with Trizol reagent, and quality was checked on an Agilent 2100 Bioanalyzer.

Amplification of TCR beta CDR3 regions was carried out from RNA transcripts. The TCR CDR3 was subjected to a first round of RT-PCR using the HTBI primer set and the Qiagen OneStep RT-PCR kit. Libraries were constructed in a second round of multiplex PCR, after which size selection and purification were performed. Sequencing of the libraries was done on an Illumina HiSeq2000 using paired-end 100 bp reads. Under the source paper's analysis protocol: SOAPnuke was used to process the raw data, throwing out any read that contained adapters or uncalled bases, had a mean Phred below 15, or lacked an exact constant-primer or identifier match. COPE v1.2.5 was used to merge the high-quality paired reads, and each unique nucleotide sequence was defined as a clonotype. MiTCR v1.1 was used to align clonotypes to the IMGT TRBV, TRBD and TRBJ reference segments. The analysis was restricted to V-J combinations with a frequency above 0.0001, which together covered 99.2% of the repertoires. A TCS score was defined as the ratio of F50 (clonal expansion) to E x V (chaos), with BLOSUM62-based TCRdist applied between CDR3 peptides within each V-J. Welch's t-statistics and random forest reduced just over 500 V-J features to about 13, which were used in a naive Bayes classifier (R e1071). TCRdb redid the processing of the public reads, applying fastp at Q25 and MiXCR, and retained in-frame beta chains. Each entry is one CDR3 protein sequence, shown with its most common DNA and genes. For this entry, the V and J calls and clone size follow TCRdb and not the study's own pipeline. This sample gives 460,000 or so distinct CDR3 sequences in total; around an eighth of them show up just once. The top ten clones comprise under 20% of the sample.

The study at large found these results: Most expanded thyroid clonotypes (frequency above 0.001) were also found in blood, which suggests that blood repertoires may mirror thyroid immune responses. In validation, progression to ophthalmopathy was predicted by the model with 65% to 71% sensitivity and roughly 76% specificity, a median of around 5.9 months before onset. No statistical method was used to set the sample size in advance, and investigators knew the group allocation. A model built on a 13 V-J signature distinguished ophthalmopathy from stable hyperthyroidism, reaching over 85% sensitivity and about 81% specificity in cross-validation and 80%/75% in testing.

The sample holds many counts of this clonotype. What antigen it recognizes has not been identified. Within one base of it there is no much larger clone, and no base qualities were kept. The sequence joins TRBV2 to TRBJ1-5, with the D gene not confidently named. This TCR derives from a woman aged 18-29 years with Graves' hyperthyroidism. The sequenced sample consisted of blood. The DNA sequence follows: TGTGCCAGCAGGATAGATCAGCCCCAGCATTTT. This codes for CASRIDQPQHF.